Below, 3 T cell receptor beta chains from the same sample are listed, as sequenced in a study of spatial heterogeneity in lung cancer. Study-wide findings and caveats: How many expanded intratumoral alpha and beta TCRs were present tracked the tumor mutation count, which was a count of nonsynonymous mutations.

For these receptors, no antigen is known. As to time point: sample taken at primary tumor resection. MiXCR, applied by TCRdb to the 5' RACE reads, yields one record per CDR3 protein. Among approximately 900 distinct CDR3 sequences, more than 30% were seen once, and the ten largest hold roughly 19%. Sequencing was performed on lung tumor tissue, taken at surgery. All receptors come from a female donor with early-stage non-small cell lung cancer.

A few counts support this clonotype. The chain couples TRBV6-5 to TRBJ2-7, with D unclear. The V and J ends lost 0 bases and 1 base respectively, with 10 bases between them. CDR3 size: 15 residues. From germline, CDR1 is MNHEY and CDR2 SVGAGI. The DNA for the CDR3 is TGTGCCAGCAGTTACTCGAGGTACGATTCCTACGAGCAGTACTTC. It specifies CASSYSRYDSYEQYF.

This clonotype is classed as large. This chain uses TRBV28 with TRBJ2-5, with D possibly matching TRBD1 (6 bases). The CDR3 has 15 residues. The V end was cut by 7 bases, the J end by 5 bases, with 20 bases between. The germline V gene encodes CDR1 MDHEN and CDR2 SYDVKM. The CDR3 DNA reads as TGTGCCAGCACCGGAGGCAGGGGAGCACGCGAGACCCAGTACTTC. It encodes CASTGGRGARETQYF.

The sample holds a few counts of this clonotype. The genes are TRBV6-5 and TRBJ1-5, with TRBD1 as a possible D gene (6 bases). Trimming shortened V by 7 bases and J by 5 bases, and 21 bases separated the two germline ends. From germline, CDR1 is MNHEY and CDR2 SVGAGI. The length of the CDR3 is 16 residues. The CDR3, as DNA: TGTGCCAGCAAGTCGTCCGAGACAGGCTTCGATCAGCCCCAGCATTTT. Translated, it gives CASKSSETGFDQPQHF.